This TCR beta chain was captured in a study of kidney transplant recipient with SARS-CoV-2 infection. Each CDR3 protein is one row after TCRdb ran MiXCR on the reads. The sample has under 300,000 distinct CDR3 sequences, more than 25% seen once. The CDR3 covers 14 residues. Germline lookup yields CDR1 KGHSH and CDR2 LQKENI. Trimming removed 8 bases from V and 9 bases from J; junction bases left unmatched: 12. The TCR was taken from a male patient between 25 and 39 years old who had COVID-19 and was a kidney transplant recipient. Some T cells may trace back to the graft donor. The chain recombines TRBV18 with TRBJ2-5, with 10 bases lining up with TRBD1. Specimen: a blood sample, collected at baseline and between days 110 and 120 from a kidney transplant recipient. For the CDR3, the DNA is TGTGCCAGCCCACTTGCCGGGACAGGGGAGGCCCAGTACTTC. It specifies CASPLAGTGEAQYF.